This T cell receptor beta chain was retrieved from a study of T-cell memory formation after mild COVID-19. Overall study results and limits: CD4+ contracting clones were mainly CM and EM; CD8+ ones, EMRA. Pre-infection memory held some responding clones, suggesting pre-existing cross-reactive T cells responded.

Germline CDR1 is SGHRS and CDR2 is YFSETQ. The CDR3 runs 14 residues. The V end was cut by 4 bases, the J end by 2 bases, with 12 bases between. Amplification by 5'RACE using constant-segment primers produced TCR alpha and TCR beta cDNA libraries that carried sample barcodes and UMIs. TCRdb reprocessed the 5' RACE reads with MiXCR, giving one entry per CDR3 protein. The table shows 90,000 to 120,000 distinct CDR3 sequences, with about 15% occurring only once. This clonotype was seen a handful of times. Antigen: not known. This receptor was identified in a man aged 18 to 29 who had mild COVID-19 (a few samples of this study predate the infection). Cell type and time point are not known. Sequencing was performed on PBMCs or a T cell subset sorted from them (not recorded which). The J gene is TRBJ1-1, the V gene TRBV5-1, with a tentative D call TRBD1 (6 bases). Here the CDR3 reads CASSADSSNTEAFF. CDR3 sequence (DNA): TGCGCCAGCAGCGCGGACAGTTCCAACACTGAAGCTTTCTTT.